This T cell receptor beta chain stems from a study of blood T cells in healthy people across ages. Study results and limitations: For the donors, CMV status was unknown and possibly confounded expanded clonotype changes.

With regard to this clonotype: The antigen is undetermined.

CDR1 is LGHNA and CDR2 is YSLEER in the germline V gene. This CDR3 is 17 amino acids long. The V and J ends lost 1 base and 5 bases, in that order; junction bases with no gene match: 8. It was with a sample-barcoded 5' primer and a J-beta primer mix that a second PCR of roughly 7 to 12 cycles was run. Researchers report that a template-switch adaptor with 12 random nucleotides tagged each cDNA molecule. TCRdb independently ran MiXCR on the 5' RACE reads; one entry per CDR3 protein. The sample records hundreds of thousands of distinct CDR3 sequences, 43% being singletons. Sequenced material: blood. This rearrangement joins TRBV4-3 to TRBJ2-7; 13 bases map to TRBD2. This sequence originates from a woman aged 60-70 years in good health. CDR3 DNA: TGCGCCAGCAGCCAAGGGGCACTAGCGGGAGGGCCCCACGAGCAGTACTTC. Amino acid sequence: CASSQGALAGGPHEQYF.